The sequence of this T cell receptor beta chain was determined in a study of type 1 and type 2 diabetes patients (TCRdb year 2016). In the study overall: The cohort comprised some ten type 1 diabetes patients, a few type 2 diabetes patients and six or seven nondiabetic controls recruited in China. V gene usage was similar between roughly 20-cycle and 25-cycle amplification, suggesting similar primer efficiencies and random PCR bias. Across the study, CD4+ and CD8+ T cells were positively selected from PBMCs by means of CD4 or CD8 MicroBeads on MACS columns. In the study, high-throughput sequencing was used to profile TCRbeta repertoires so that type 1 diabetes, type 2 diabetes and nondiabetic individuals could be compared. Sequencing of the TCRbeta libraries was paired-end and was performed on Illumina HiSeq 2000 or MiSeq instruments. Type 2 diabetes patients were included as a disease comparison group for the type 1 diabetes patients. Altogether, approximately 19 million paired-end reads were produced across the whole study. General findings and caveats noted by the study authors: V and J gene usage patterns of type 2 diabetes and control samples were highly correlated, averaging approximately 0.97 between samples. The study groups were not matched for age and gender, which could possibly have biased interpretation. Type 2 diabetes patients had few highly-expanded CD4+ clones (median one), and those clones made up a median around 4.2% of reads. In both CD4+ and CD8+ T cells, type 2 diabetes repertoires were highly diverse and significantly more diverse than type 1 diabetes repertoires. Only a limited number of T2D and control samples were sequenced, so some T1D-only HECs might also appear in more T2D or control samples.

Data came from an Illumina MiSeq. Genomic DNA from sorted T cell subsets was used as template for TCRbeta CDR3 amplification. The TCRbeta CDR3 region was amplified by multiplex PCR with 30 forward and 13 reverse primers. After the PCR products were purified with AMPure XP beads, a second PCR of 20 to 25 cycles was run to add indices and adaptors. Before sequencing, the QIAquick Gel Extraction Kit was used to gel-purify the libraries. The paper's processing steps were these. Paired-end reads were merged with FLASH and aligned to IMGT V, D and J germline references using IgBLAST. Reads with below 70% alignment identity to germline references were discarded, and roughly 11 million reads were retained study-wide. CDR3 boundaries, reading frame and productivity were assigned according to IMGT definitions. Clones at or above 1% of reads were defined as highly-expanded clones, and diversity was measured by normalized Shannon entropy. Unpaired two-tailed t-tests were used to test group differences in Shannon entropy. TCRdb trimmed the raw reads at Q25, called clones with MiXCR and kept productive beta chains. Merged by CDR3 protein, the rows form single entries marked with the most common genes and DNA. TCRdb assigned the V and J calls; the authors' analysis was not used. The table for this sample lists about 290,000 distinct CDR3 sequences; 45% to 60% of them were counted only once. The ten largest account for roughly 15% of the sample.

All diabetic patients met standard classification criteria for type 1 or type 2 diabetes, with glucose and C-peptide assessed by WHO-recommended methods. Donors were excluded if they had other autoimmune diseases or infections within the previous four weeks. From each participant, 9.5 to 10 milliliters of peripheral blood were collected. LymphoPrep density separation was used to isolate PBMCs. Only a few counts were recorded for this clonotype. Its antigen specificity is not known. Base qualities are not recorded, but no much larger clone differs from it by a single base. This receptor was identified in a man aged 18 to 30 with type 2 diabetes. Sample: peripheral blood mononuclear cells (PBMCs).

At the DNA level, the sequence is TGCAGTGCTAGGATACCATTGGACTATGGCTACACCTTC. This yields the protein CSARIPLDYGYTF. The chain couples TRBV20-1 to TRBJ1-2; no D gene call is confident. A distance of 11 bases separates the germline ends of V and J, which lose 3 bases and 3 bases respectively. The CDR3 covers 13 residues, taking in both the cysteine and the phenylalanine. The only DNA kept is the CDR3, 39 bases in frame from the first base. Based on the germline V gene (reference sequence), the CDR1 and CDR2 sequences are DFQATT and SNEGSKA.